Sequencing of this T cell receptor (beta chain) was carried out in a study of blood T cell repertoires in COVID-19. On the study more broadly: Samples representing acute and convalescent COVID-19 were sourced from the United States, Italy and Spain. The cDNA or gDNA used as material had been derived from T cells, B-cell-depleted T cells, or PBMCs.

Study processing details: Using reference gene primer amplification, nucleated cell counts were estimated. The repertoire was sequenced with immunoSEQ multiplex PCR; TCRdb's copy has only in-frame clones and lacks some. The V and J calls and the clone size are those of that table, but D and trimming were determined from the DNA. The repertoire holds some 250,000 clones, about 70% seen once, with over 3% in the top ten. CDR3 size: 16 residues. Germline V gene data show CDR1 as LGHDT and CDR2 as YNNKEL (reference sequence). The V segment lost 4 bases and the J segment 6 bases; nucleotides outside the gene matches: 13. This clone was counted only a few times.

The V gene is TRBV3-1 (or the pseudogene TRBV3-2), the J gene TRBJ1-2; 8 nucleotides agree with TRBD1. The sequenced material came from peripheral blood. This TCR was sampled from a woman older than 75 with acute or convalescent COVID-19. The CDR3: CASSPGAGGVLDGYTF. In DNA form, the CDR3 reads TGTGCCAGCAGCCCAGGGGCAGGGGGCGTTCTGGATGGCTACACCTTC.